The source of this T cell receptor (beta chain) is a study of response to subunit inactivated influenza vaccine. Germline values: CDR1 GTSNPN, CDR2 SVGIG (reference sequence). V was pared by 2 bases and J by 9 bases, with 5 bases between. CDR3 length: 10 amino acids. General observations from the study: Each seasonal influenza vaccination recruits few new T cells, the authors suggested.

TCRdb independently ran MiXCR on the RT-PCR reads; one entry per CDR3 protein. The profile shows under 850,000 distinct CDR3 sequences, about a fifth of them singletons. This clonotype was counted only a few times. Its antigen remains unidentified. The sample in question was PBMCs from blood, obtained about 5 days after vaccination. The sequence was obtained from a man over 45 who received an inactivated influenza vaccine. This chain joins TRBV30 and TRBJ2-1, with D uncertain. The CDR3 loop reads CAWSFGEQFF. The CDR3 nucleotides read TGTGCCTGGAGTTTCGGTGAGCAGTTCTTC.